This T cell receptor (beta chain) came from a study of CD8 T cells in Susac syndrome. About the study: Of the sequenced Susac syndrome patients, about 6 had active disease and 8 or 9 were in remission. When blood was collected, patients with Susac syndrome were therapy-naive, were taking corticosteroids, or were receiving intravenous immunoglobulin alone. Study-wide points: None of the CD4+ T cell repertoires in Susac syndrome showed clonal expansion.

There are 13 residues in the CDR3. Deletions cut 4 bases from V and 5 bases from J, with 12 bases between. The germline gives CDR1 SQVTM, CDR2 ANQGSEA. After extraction with the RNeasy kit, roughly 0.45 to 1 ug of the RNA was reverse transcribed using random hexamers. Via MiXCR, TCRdb re-called the immunoSEQ multiplex PCR reads, giving one row per CDR3 protein. This sample carries 150,000 or so distinct CDR3 sequences, approximately 96% of them seen once, and the ten largest clones take approximately 0.17%. FACS was used to enrich TEMRA cells, whereas the CD8+ and CD4+ T cells were obtained by negative isolation. There are a few counts of this clonotype. Its target is unknown.

The genes are TRBV29-1 and TRBJ1-5; D possibly corresponds to TRBD1 (5 bases). The sample comprised CD4+ T cells from PBMCs. This TCR was recovered from a human donor with Susac syndrome. The CDR3, as DNA: TGCAGCGTTGGCCAGGGTCGAGATCAGCCCCAGCATTTT. It yields the protein CSVGQGRDQPQHF.